This entry lists 5 T cell receptor beta chains sequenced from one sample in a study of T cells expressing NK-cell markers. From the 5' RACE reads, TCRdb lists one entry per CDR3 protein and no DNA. This sample's clone table lists 350,000 to 450,000 distinct CDR3 sequences. Sequencing used blood T cells: a sorted CD56 or NKG2C T cell subset, CD4+ or CD8+ T cells, or bulk PBMC T cells (not recorded which). The receptor source for this set is a man aged 18 to 70 in good health.

The chain recombines TRBV5-4 with TRBJ2-3; TCRdb proposes TRBD2, but this gene call is untestable without DNA. CDR3 length: 15 amino acids. Germline loops: CDR1 SGHNT, CDR2 YYREEE (reference sequence). This CDR3 is CASSSGLANTDTQYF.

The V and J genes are TRBV6-2 or TRBV6-3 and TRBJ2-7; TCRdb picks TRBD1, but there is no DNA to check that call. Germline lookup yields CDR1 MNHEY and CDR2 SVGEGT. The CDR3 is made up of 16 amino acids. The CDR3 sequence is CASSYSRTGVAYEQYF.

CDR3: CASSRGQGAEQFF. The chain uses TRBV6-1 and TRBJ2-1; with no DNA, the TCRdb D assignment of TRBD1 cannot be verified. The germline CDR1 and CDR2 sequences are MNHNS and SASEGT. CDR3 length equals 13 residues.

The gene calls are TRBV12-3 or TRBV12-4 and TRBJ2-2; TCRdb selects TRBD1, and the lack of DNA leaves this call unchecked. The CDR3 consists of 15 residues. The CDR3 is CASMFGGSGAGELFF.

J is TRBJ1-4 and V is TRBV28; TCRdb outputs TRBD1, but without DNA this stays unchecked. Germline CDR1 MDHEN, CDR2 SYDVKM. This CDR3 region has 14 residues. The CDR3 sequence: CASSLASKGGKLFF.